The 5 T cell receptor beta chains below were found in one sample sequenced in a study of T-cell memory formation after mild COVID-19. One entry per CDR3 protein results from TCRdb running MiXCR on the 5' RACE reads. Of about half a million distinct CDR3 sequences in the sample, 15% to 20% were seen once. Sequenced sample: PBMCs or a T cell subset sorted from them (not recorded which). The receptors here all came from an adult woman who had mild COVID-19 (a few samples of this study predate the infection). Cell type and time point are not known.

This clonotype turned up a few times. The chain couples TRBV6-1 to TRBJ1-2; 7 bases agree with TRBD1. After removal of 4 bases from V and 4 bases from J, the junction contained 6 bases not matched to a gene. The CDR3 consists of 14 residues. CDR1 and CDR2 (germline): MNHNS, SASEGT. DNA of the CDR3: TGTGCCAGCAGTGGAGGACAGGTTGGCTATGGCTACACCTTC. Amino acid sequence: CASSGGQVGYGYTF.

This clonotype appeared a few times. The V gene is TRBV5-5, the J gene TRBJ2-2, with 7 positions matching TRBD2. The V segment lost 3 bases and the J segment 5 bases; nucleotides outside the gene matches: 10. Germline V gene lookup returns CDR1 SGHKS and CDR2 YYEKEE (reference sequence). This CDR3 has 16 residues. The CDR3 sequence: CASSSSTWGGTGELFF. In nucleotides, the CDR3 is TGTGCCAGCAGCTCCTCTACCTGGGGGGGTACCGGGGAGCTGTTTTTT.

The J gene is TRBJ2-2, the V gene TRBV5-1; maybe TRBD1 (5 bases). CDR1 SGHRS and CDR2 YFSETQ come from the germline V gene. The CDR3 runs to 15 residues. V was clipped by 2 bases and J by 0 bases, with 8 bases between them. CDR3: CASSFSGPNTGELFF. CDR3 bases: TGCGCCAGCAGCTTCTCAGGGCCGAACACCGGGGAGCTGTTTTTT.

The table lists this clonotype with a count of one. The chain links TRBV7-9 to TRBJ1-1; weak D call: TRBD1 (5 bases). In germline, CDR1 is SEHNR, CDR2 FQNEAQ (reference sequence). V lost 8 bases and J 7 bases, leaving 23 bases between the germline ends. This CDR3 has 15 amino acids. CDR3 sequence (DNA): TGTGCCAGCTCCCCCCCCGGACGGGGCAGCCTTGAAGCTTTCTTT. This gives the protein CASSPPGRGSLEAFF.

The sample holds many counts of this clonotype. The chain carries TRBV3-1 and TRBJ2-7; tentatively, D is TRBD2 (5 bases). V was clipped by 3 bases and J by 3 bases, with 6 bases between them. Looked up from germline, CDR1 is LGHDT and CDR2 is YNNKEL (reference sequence). The length of the CDR3 is 12 residues. DNA of the CDR3: TGTGCCAGCAGCCAGGACTTCTACGAGCAGTACTTC. Protein product: CASSQDFYEQYF.